This T cell receptor (beta chain) derives from a study of graft-versus-host responses after intestinal transplantation. Study as a whole: Recipients had transplants, and these were multivisceral, liver-intestinal, or isolated intestinal. The whole recipient group had anti-thymocyte globulin induction followed by tacrolimus and steroids for three to four years.

From germline, CDR1 is SGHRS and CDR2 YFSETQ. V lost 2 bases, J lost 7 bases, and 5 bases stayed unmatched. CDR3 length: 14 amino acids. Data came from immunoSEQ multiplex PCR; TCRdb stores just in-frame clones and leaves some out. Counted here are tens of thousands of clones, 90% to 95% occurring once; the ten biggest clones make up around 0.38%. Of note for this clone: Its specificity is unknown.

The rearrangement uses TRBV5-1 and TRBJ1-4; 7 bases fit TRBD1. This receptor was identified in a human donor who was the organ donor for an intestinal transplant. The sequencing used unstimulated CD4+ T cells sorted from spleen or lymph node cells, collected before transplant. The CDR3 sequence: CASSLTGVGEKLFF. DNA for the CDR3: TGCGCCAGCAGCTTAACAGGGGTGGGTGAAAAACTGTTTTTT.